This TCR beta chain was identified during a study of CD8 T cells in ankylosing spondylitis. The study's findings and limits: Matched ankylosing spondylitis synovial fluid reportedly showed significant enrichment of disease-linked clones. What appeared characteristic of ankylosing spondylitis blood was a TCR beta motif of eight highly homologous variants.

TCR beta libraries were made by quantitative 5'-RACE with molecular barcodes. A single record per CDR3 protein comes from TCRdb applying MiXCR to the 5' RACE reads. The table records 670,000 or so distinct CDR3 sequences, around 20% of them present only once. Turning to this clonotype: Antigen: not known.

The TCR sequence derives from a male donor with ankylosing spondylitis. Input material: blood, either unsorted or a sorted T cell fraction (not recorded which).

Written as DNA, the CDR3 is TGCAGTGCCCCCGGCCACCGGGACATTTCCTACGAGCAGTACTTC. Its protein is CSAPGHRDISYEQYF. The rearrangement links TRBV20-1 to TRBJ2-7; tentative D call: TRBD1 (6 bases). The V and J ends lost 6 bases and 1 base respectively, with 19 bases between them. Per germline, CDR1 DFQATT and CDR2 SNEGSKA (reference sequence). The CDR3 contains 15 residues.